Listed below are T cell receptor beta chains from one sample, sequenced in a study of blood T cell repertoires in COVID-19. Produced via immunoSEQ multiplex PCR; TCRdb's table is partial and in-frame only. Of more than 95,000 clones listed, 70% to 75% are singletons. Sequencing used peripheral blood. These TCRs come from a man in his 60s with acute or convalescent COVID-19. Each CDR3 is given with its conserved first and last residue. D genes are given only for firm matches. A clone size is listed for some rows: how often the clone was seen (once, few, many), or a class if it is expanded.

clone size: NA; J gene: TRBJ1-2; V gene: TRBV7-8; D gene: NA; CDR3 DNA: TGTGCCAGCAGCCGACAAAACTATGGCTACACCTTC; CDR3 protein: CASSRQNYGYTF
clone size: few; J gene: TRBJ1-5; V gene: TRBV27; D gene: NA; CDR3 DNA: TGTGCCAGCAGTGGCCGGGAGGATCAGCCCCAGCATTTT; CDR3 protein: CASSGREDQPQHF
clone size: few; J gene: TRBJ1-1; V gene: TRBV18; D gene: TRBD1; CDR3 DNA: TGTGCCAGCTCACCAGGGACAGGGACTTTCTTT; CDR3 protein: CASSPGTGTFF
clone size: NA; J gene: TRBJ1-4; V gene: TRBV4-2; D gene: NA; CDR3 DNA: TGTGCCAGCAGCCAAAGGATAACAGGGTCCAATGAAAAACTGTTTTTT; CDR3 protein: CASSQRITGSNEKLFF
clone size: NA; J gene: TRBJ1-1; V gene: TRBV21-1; D gene: NA; CDR3 DNA: TGTGCCAGCAGCAAAGGCCCGCGAGCCGTGAACACTGAAGCTTTCTTT; CDR3 protein: CASSKGPRAVNTEAFF
clone size: NA; J gene: TRBJ1-6; V gene: TRBV9; D gene: NA; CDR3 DNA: TGTGCCAGCAGCGCCTCCGGGACTACGTATAATTCACCCCTCCACTTT; CDR3 protein: CASSASGTTYNSPLHF
clone size: NA; J gene: TRBJ2-6; V gene: TRBV11-3; D gene: TRBD2; CDR3 DNA: TGTGCCAGCAGCTTTTCCGCCCACGGGAGGGGGGCCAACGTCCTGACTTTC; CDR3 protein: CASSFSAHGRGANVLTF
clone size: NA; J gene: TRBJ1-5; V gene: TRBV18; D gene: TRBD1; CDR3 DNA: TGTGCCAGCTCACAGGGGGCGATGGGCAATCAGCCCCAGCATTTT; CDR3 protein: CASSQGAMGNQPQHF
clone size: NA; J gene: TRBJ1-1; V gene: TRBV7-9; D gene: TRBD1; CDR3 DNA: TGTGCCAGCAGCCCGGGACAGGGGGAGGCTGAAGCTTTCTTT; CDR3 protein: CASSPGQGEAEAFF
clone size: once; J gene: TRBJ1-6; V gene: TRBV7-6; D gene: NA; CDR3 DNA: TGTGCCAGCAGTCGCGACATCGATAATTCACCCCTCCACTTT; CDR3 protein: CASSRDIDNSPLHF
clone size: NA; J gene: TRBJ1-5; V gene: TRBV7-2; D gene: NA; CDR3 DNA: TGTGCCAGCAGCTCGCAAGCAGGGCAGCCCCAGCATTTT; CDR3 protein: CASSSQAGQPQHF
clone size: NA; J gene: TRBJ2-4; V gene: TRBV10-3; D gene: NA; CDR3 DNA: TGTGCCTCCTCGTCCGGAAACATTCAGTACTTC; CDR3 protein: CASSSGNIQYF
clone size: few; J gene: TRBJ1-1; V gene: TRBV11-3; D gene: NA; CDR3 DNA: TGTGCCAGCACTTCAGTGGCGGGCACTGAAGCTTTCTTT; CDR3 protein: CASTSVAGTEAFF
clone size: NA; J gene: TRBJ1-5; V gene: TRBV7-8; D gene: TRBD1; CDR3 DNA: TGTGCCAGCAGCTGGGACAGCCTCAATCAGCCCCAGCATTTT; CDR3 protein: CASSWDSLNQPQHF
clone size: NA; J gene: TRBJ2-7; V gene: TRBV6-1; D gene: NA; CDR3 DNA: TGTGCCAGCAGTGAACTCCCCGCCAGGGGTCCCTACGAGCAGTACTTC; CDR3 protein: CASSELPARGPYEQYF
clone size: NA; J gene: TRBJ1-1; V gene: TRBV2; D gene: TRBD1; CDR3 DNA: TGTGCCAGCGGTAGGACAGGGAACACTGAAGCTTTCTTT; CDR3 protein: CASGRTGNTEAFF
clone size: NA; J gene: TRBJ1-5; V gene: TRBV19; D gene: NA; CDR3 DNA: TGTGCCAGTAGTATCGCGGGCCTTAACGATCAGCCCCAGCATTTT; CDR3 protein: CASSIAGLNDQPQHF
clone size: NA; J gene: TRBJ2-7; V gene: TRBV2; D gene: TRBD1; CDR3 DNA: TGTGCCAGCAGACTACAGGGGGCTGGCGAGCAGTACTTC; CDR3 protein: CASRLQGAGEQYF
clone size: NA; J gene: TRBJ2-1; V gene: TRBV9; D gene: NA; CDR3 DNA: TGTGCCAGCAGCGTAGCTGTTAACTCATTGGAGCAGTTCTTC; CDR3 protein: CASSVAVNSLEQFF
clone size: few; J gene: TRBJ2-1; V gene: TRBV24-1; D gene: TRBD2; CDR3 DNA: TGTGCCACCAGTGATCGTAGCGGGAGGGGGGATGAGCAGTTCTTC; CDR3 protein: CATSDRSGRGDEQFF
clone size: NA; J gene: TRBJ1-5; V gene: TRBV2; D gene: NA; CDR3 DNA: TGTGCCAGCACCCGAGGCGGTGGCAATCAGCCCCAGCATTTT; CDR3 protein: CASTRGGGNQPQHF
clone size: few; J gene: TRBJ1-5; V gene: TRBV11-3; D gene: NA; CDR3 DNA: TGTGCCAGCAGCTTAAGCGGCCTTAATCAGCCCCAGCATTTT; CDR3 protein: CASSLSGLNQPQHF
clone size: NA; J gene: TRBJ1-6; V gene: TRBV27; D gene: NA; CDR3 DNA: TGTGCCAGCAGTTTATCGAGCCCATCACCCCTCCACTTT; CDR3 protein: CASSLSSPSPLHF
clone size: NA; J gene: TRBJ2-7; V gene: TRBV9; D gene: NA; CDR3 DNA: TGTGCCAGCAGCGACCAGGGGGAGCAGTACTTC; CDR3 protein: CASSDQGEQYF
clone size: NA; J gene: TRBJ2-1; V gene: TRBV18; D gene: NA; CDR3 DNA: TGTGCCAGCTCACCAAACAGATACAATGAGCAGTTCTTC; CDR3 protein: CASSPNRYNEQFF
clone size: NA; J gene: TRBJ2-7; V gene: TRBV11-2; D gene: NA; CDR3 DNA: TGTGCCAGCAGCTTACTTTCCCCCGGCAGGTTAACAACCTACGAGCAGTACTTC; CDR3 protein: CASSLLSPGRLTTYEQYF
clone size: NA; J gene: TRBJ2-4; V gene: TRBV5-6; D gene: NA; CDR3 DNA: TGTGCCAGCAGCCCGAGACTAGGAGTTCTAGCCAAAAACATTCAGTACTTC; CDR3 protein: CASSPRLGVLAKNIQYF